The 27 T cell receptor beta chains presented below share a single source sample, sequenced in a study of regulatory T cells in long-lasting Graves disease. Documented time point: persistent/refractory GD, antithyroid drugs over 5 years with positive TRAb. Researchers made the TCR library from RNA that was extracted from PBMCs. In building TCR beta libraries, iRepertoire HTBI primers were used together with Arm-PCR of CDR3 regions. TCRdb reanalysed the multiplex PCR reads using MiXCR and keeps one entry per CDR3 protein. The sample records about 660,000 distinct CDR3 sequences, approximately 29% being singletons. The starting material was peripheral blood mononuclear cells (PBMCs), obtained when the disease was refractory, from a patient treated with antithyroid drugs. All receptors derive from a female donor with Graves disease.

This clonotype showed up many times. This chain connects TRBV27 to TRBJ2-7; 11 bases align to TRBD2. The CDR3 consists of 15 residues. The V gene end was trimmed by 5 bases and the J gene end by 2 bases; junction bases not matched to a gene: 5. Germline CDR1 MNHEY, CDR2 SMNVEV (reference sequence). The CDR3 here is CASSPPTSGTYEQYF. CDR3 sequence (DNA): TGTGCCAGCAGTCCCCCGACTAGCGGGACCTACGAGCAGTACTTC.

V usage is TRBV11-2 and J usage is TRBJ1-6; 9 bases align to TRBD1. Germline V gene lookup returns CDR1 SGHAT and CDR2 FQNNGV. This CDR3 is built from 16 residues. The V gene end was trimmed by 0 bases and the J gene end by 7 bases; junction bases not matched to a gene: 4. DNA for the CDR3: TGTGCCAGCAGCTTAGAAAGACAGGGGGAGAATTCACCCCTCCACTTT. This encodes CASSLERQGENSPLHF.

This clonotype was detected only a few times. The V gene is TRBV30, the J gene TRBJ1-4, with 8 bases aligning to TRBD1. V shed 7 bases and J 4 bases; nucleotides not matched to a gene: 2. Germline lookup yields CDR1 GTSNPN and CDR2 SVGIG (reference sequence). CDR3 length: 12 residues. The CDR3 reads CALDRDNEKLFF. The DNA for the CDR3 is TGTGCCTTGGACAGGGATAATGAAAAACTGTTTTTT.

This clonotype has more than one count but fewer than ten. The genes are TRBV2 and TRBJ1-5; 9 bases line up with TRBD1. Germline CDR1 SNHLY, CDR2 FYNNEI. The J segment lost 6 bases and the V segment lost 4 bases, leaving 4 bases of the junction unmatched. The CDR3 runs 14 residues. The CDR3 sequence: CASSVGDRVQPQHF. The CDR3 DNA sequence: TGTGCCAGCAGTGTGGGGGACAGGGTTCAGCCCCAGCATTTT.

This clonotype has a handful of counts. V is TRBV5-1 and J is TRBJ1-4; D remains ambiguous. The CDR3 length is 16 residues. Trimming removed 0 bases at V and 8 bases at J, with 17 bases between. Germline CDR1 and CDR2: SGHRS and YFSETQ. The CDR3 loop reads CASSLEGWASGEKLFF. CDR3 DNA: TGCGCCAGCAGCTTGGAGGGTTGGGCGAGCGGGGAAAAACTGTTTTTT.

V usage is TRBV6-1 and J usage is TRBJ1-5; D not resolved. Trimming removed 6 bases from V and 3 bases from J, with 9 bases in between. The germline gives CDR1 MNHNS, CDR2 SASEGT. The CDR3 sequence is 13 residues long. CDR3 nucleotides: TGTGCCAGCAGGCCCGGCAACAATCAGCCCCAGCATTTT. Protein product: CASRPGNNQPQHF.

V is TRBV27 and J is TRBJ2-4, with 7 bases aligning to TRBD1. The trim removed 7 bases at V and 9 bases at J, leaving 15 bases unmatched. The germline gives CDR1 MNHEY, CDR2 SMNVEV (reference sequence). The CDR3 totals 15 residues. CDR3 region: CASKGQKVNQGIQYF. CDR3 in DNA: TGTGCCAGCAAGGGACAGAAGGTTAACCAGGGCATTCAGTACTTC.

This chain links TRBV2 with TRBJ2-1, with 9 bases that match TRBD2. The CDR3 is made up of 17 amino acids. CDR1 and CDR2 (germline): SNHLY, FYNNEI. Unmatched junction bases numbered 11, after V lost 6 bases and J lost 2 bases. The CDR3 coding sequence is TGTGCCAGCAGCGAAATCGGGACTAGCCTTCCCTACAATGAGCAGTTCTTC. This encodes CASSEIGTSLPYNEQFF.

The rearrangement uses TRBV28 and TRBJ1-4; TRBD1 might be the D (6 bases). V was shortened by 10 bases and J by 7 bases, with 13 bases between the two germline ends. The CDR3 spans 12 residues. Germline V gene lookup returns CDR1 MDHEN and CDR2 SYDVKM. CDR3 DNA sequence: TGTGCCATAAAGGGGGATGCTGAAAAACTGTTTTTT. This sequence encodes CAIKGDAEKLFF.

CDR3 bases: TGTGCCAGCAGTTACTCGCGGGGGCGCTACAATGAGCAGTTCTTC. Its translation: CASSYSRGRYNEQFF. This chain uses TRBV6-5 with TRBJ2-1; a weak D match, TRBD2 (7 bases). Per germline, CDR1 MNHEY and CDR2 SVGAGI. The CDR3 covers 15 residues. V was trimmed by 0 bases and J by 3 bases, leaving 9 bases between them.

This clonotype came up a few times. The chain joins TRBV29-1 to TRBJ1-5; no clear D. This CDR3 has 15 residues. The germline V gene has CDR1 SQVTM and CDR2 ANQGSEA. The ends were cut back, 3 bases at V and 4 bases at J, with 16 bases in the middle. The CDR3 nucleotides are TGCAGCGTTGATGAAGATGGAGGAGGGAATCAGCCCCAGCATTTT. Residues: CSVDEDGGGNQPQHF.

There are a few counts of this clonotype. The chain has TRBV12-3 or TRBV12-4 and TRBJ1-2; TRBD1 aligns across 9 bases. The ends lost 5 bases at V and 7 bases at J; junction bases unmatched: 8. There are 14 residues in the CDR3. CDR3 in DNA: TGTGCCAGCAGTCAGCGGACAGGGGAAACTGGCTACACCTTC. Amino acids: CASSQRTGETGYTF.

This clonotype was detected only a few times. The chain employs TRBV12-3 or TRBV12-4 and TRBJ2-5; D remains ambiguous. The V end was cut by 0 bases, the J end by 5 bases, with 10 bases between. The CDR3 runs to 14 residues. The DNA of the CDR3 is TGTGCCAGCAGTTTAGCGGGTAATTGGGAGACCCAGTACTTC. Encoded protein: CASSLAGNWETQYF.

The genes are TRBV4-2 and TRBJ2-2; 9 bases agree with TRBD1. The germline V gene has CDR1 LGHNA and CDR2 YNFKEQ. The CDR3 is made up of 16 amino acids. J gave up 7 bases and V 2 bases, and 8 bases lay outside the gene matches. The CDR3 DNA is TGTGCCAGCAGCCAATCGACAGGGGGTCTGGTCGGGGAGCTGTTTTTT. Protein sequence: CASSQSTGGLVGELFF.

The chain combines TRBV27 with TRBJ1-1; D is unclear. The CDR3 loop spans 16 amino acids. CDR1 and CDR2 from the germline V gene are MNHEY and SMNVEV (reference sequence). Trimming took off 3 bases at V and 2 bases at J, with 16 bases between the two ends. CDR3: CASSLIPQARNTEAFF. The CDR3 bases are TGTGCCAGCAGTTTGATCCCCCAGGCGCGCAACACTGAAGCTTTCTTT.

The chain recombines TRBV15 with TRBJ1-6; 7 bases agree with TRBD1. The CDR3 is 16 amino acids. From germline, CDR1 is LNHNV and CDR2 YYDKDF (reference sequence). The V segment lost 2 bases and the J segment 7 bases; nucleotides outside the gene matches: 8. The CDR3 is CATSRKGTALNSPLHF. CDR3 DNA: TGTGCCACCAGCAGAAAGGGGACAGCCCTAAATTCACCCCTCCACTTT.

V gene TRBV12-5 combines with J gene TRBJ1-1, with D possibly matching TRBD1 (6 bases). The V gene lost 0 bases and the J gene lost 7 bases, with 12 bases spanning the gap. The V gene's germline CDR1 is LGHNT and CDR2 FRNRAP. CDR3 length: 14 residues. The CDR3 DNA reads as TGTGCTAGTGGTTTGGTAGGGGGGATGGGTGAAGCTTTCTTT. Its protein product is CASGLVGGMGEAFF.

V usage is TRBV6-2 or TRBV6-3 and J usage is TRBJ1-4; 7 bases map to TRBD1. The CDR3 is made up of 15 amino acids. CDR1 is MNHEY and CDR2 is SVGEGT in the germline V gene. V lost 4 bases and J lost 5; bases outside the gene matches: 7. In DNA form, the CDR3 reads TGTGCCAGCAGTTTCGTGACAGGGCGGAATGAAAAACTGTTTTTT. This codes for CASSFVTGRNEKLFF.

In this sample, this clonotype turned up many times. The V gene is TRBV24-1, the J gene TRBJ1-2, with 7 bases lining up with TRBD1. Trimming cost V 4 bases and J 2 bases; bases outside gene matches: 6. CDR3 length: 15 amino acids. Germline loops: CDR1 KGHDR, CDR2 SFDVKD. The CDR3 sequence: CATSDPTGKNYGYTF. In DNA, the CDR3 is TGTGCCACCAGTGACCCGACAGGGAAGAACTATGGCTACACCTTC.

The chain links TRBV2 to TRBJ1-1, with 10 bases identical to TRBD1. The germline CDR1 and CDR2 sequences are SNHLY and FYNNEI. The CDR3 covers 15 residues. V shed 1 base, J shed 7 bases, and the junction held 6 bases outside the gene matches. The CDR3 here is CASSEVWGTGVEAFF. CDR3 nucleotides: TGTGCCAGCAGTGAAGTGTGGGGGACAGGGGTTGAAGCTTTCTTT.

The chain is built from TRBV5-1 and TRBJ1-5; D might be TRBD1 (6 bases). CDR1 SGHRS and CDR2 YFSETQ come from the germline V gene. Trimming stripped 0 bases from V and 0 bases from J, with 10 bases between. The CDR3 contains 16 residues. Here the CDR3 DNA reads TGCGCCAGCAGCTTGGGAGGGACAAATAGCAATCAGCCCCAGCATTTT. Protein: CASSLGGTNSNQPQHF.

V usage is TRBV11-2 and J usage is TRBJ1-5; 7 positions agree with TRBD1. Germline-derived CDR1 and CDR2 are SGHAT and FQNNGV. Trimming at V came to 1 base and at J to 4 bases, leaving 4 bases not matched to a gene. CDR3 length equals 15 residues. The CDR3 sequence is CASSLGDRLNQPQHF. The CDR3 coding sequence is TGTGCCAGCAGCTTAGGGGACAGACTTAATCAGCCCCAGCATTTT.

The chain combines TRBV11-2 with TRBJ1-1, with D possibly being TRBD1 (5 bases). The V and J ends lost 2 bases and 0 bases respectively, with 10 bases between them. CDR1 and CDR2 from the germline V gene are SGHAT and FQNNGV. The CDR3 is made up of 15 amino acids. Here the CDR3 reads CASSLRQLMNTEAFF. The DNA for the CDR3 is TGTGCCAGCAGCTTACGACAGTTAATGAACACTGAAGCTTTCTTT.

The rearrangement links TRBV10-1 to TRBJ2-5, with D possibly matching TRBD1 (5 bases). In germline, CDR1 is WNHNN, CDR2 SYGVQD (reference sequence). This CDR3 has 13 amino acids. Deletions cut 6 bases from V and 3 bases from J, with 11 bases between. In nucleotides, the CDR3 is TGCGCCAGCAGAAGGACATTGGAAGAGACCCAGTACTTC. This gives the protein CASRRTLEETQYF.

This clonotype was seen ten or more times. This chain links TRBV12-3 or TRBV12-4 with TRBJ1-1; D gene uncertain. This CDR3 has 12 residues. V was clipped by 6 bases and J by 7 bases, with 12 bases between them. The CDR3 sequence is CASSRRGYEAFF. DNA of the CDR3: TGTGCCAGCAGCCGTCGCGGGTATGAAGCTTTCTTT.

This clonotype appeared a few times. The rearrangement uses TRBV20-1 and TRBJ1-1, with D possibly matching TRBD1 (5 bases). The CDR3 is 13 amino acids. Germline V gives CDR1 DFQATT, CDR2 SNEGSKA (reference sequence). The V end was cut by 5 bases, the J end by 8 bases, with 18 bases between. The CDR3 DNA reads TGCAGTGCTGGACGGACGCCTGAGGGGGAAGCTTTCTTT. Its translation is CSAGRTPEGEAFF.

The gene calls are TRBV20-1 and TRBJ2-3; no clear D gene. The CDR3 is 15 amino acids. Germline loops: CDR1 DFQATT, CDR2 SNEGSKA (reference sequence). Trimming left V 3 bases short and J 1 base short, with 14 bases between. CDR3 protein: CSARVLGEGTDTQYF. CDR3 bases: TGCAGTGCTAGGGTGCTAGGCGAAGGCACAGATACGCAGTATTTT.